Following are 9 T cell receptor beta chains from one sample sequenced in a study of chemoradiotherapy in HPV16-positive cancers. TCRdb's copy holds only in-frame clones and misses some; the assay was immunoSEQ multiplex PCR. The repertoire has roughly 11,000 clones, around four fifths of them found once; the top ten carry around 2.5%. The specimen was obtained from a patient who underwent chemoradiotherapy. These receptors came from a human donor with HPV-associated anogenital cancer.

V gene TRBV30 combines with J gene TRBJ1-1; no clear D gene. The germline CDR1 and CDR2 sequences are GTSNPN and SVGIG (reference sequence). Trimming removed 4 bases from V and 2 bases from J, with 8 bases in between. CDR3 length equals 12 residues. Here the CDR3 DNA reads TGTGCCTGGACAGACGTAAACACTGAAGCTTTCTTT. As protein: CAWTDVNTEAFF.

This chain links TRBV27 with TRBJ2-2; D assignment may be TRBD1 or TRBD2 (5 bases each). The CDR3 consists of 17 residues. Germline V gene lookup returns CDR1 MNHEY and CDR2 SMNVEV (reference sequence). V lost 3 bases and J lost 0, with 14 bases in between. The CDR3 DNA follows: TGTGCCAGCAGTTTGAGGTTCGGGACCTCGAACACCGGGGAGCTGTTTTTT. Encoded protein: CASSLRFGTSNTGELFF.

This clone was recorded only once. J is TRBJ2-7 and V is TRBV20-1; D call uncertain. Germline V gives CDR1 DFQATT, CDR2 SNEGSKA (reference sequence). V was pared by 3 bases and J by 3 bases, with 6 bases between. CDR3 size: 11 residues. CDR3 region: CSASTSYEQYF. CDR3 nucleotides: TGCAGTGCTAGTACCAGCTACGAGCAGTACTTC.

J is TRBJ1-1 and V is TRBV25-1, with 8 bases that match TRBD1. The CDR3 has 12 amino acids. Per germline, CDR1 MGHDK and CDR2 SYGVNS. Unmatched junction bases numbered 4, after V lost 6 bases and J lost 7 bases. DNA for the CDR3: TGTGCCAGCAGAGGACAGGGCCTTGAAGCTTTCTTT. Protein product: CASRGQGLEAFF. Supplemented by reference TRBV25-1 and TRBJ1-1, the full variable domain reads EADIYQTPRYLVIGTGKKITLECSQTMGHDKMYWYQQDPGMELHLIHYSYGVNSTEKGDLSSESTVSRIRTEHFPLTLESARPSHTSQYLCASRGQGLEAFFGQGTRLTVV.

The chain carries TRBV13 and TRBJ1-2; weak D call: TRBD1 (5 bases). Germline CDR1 is PRHDT and CDR2 is FYEKMQ (reference sequence). Trimming removed 2 bases from V and 4 bases from J, with 11 bases in between. This CDR3 is built from 14 residues. The CDR3 spells CASSLRRGLYGYTF. The CDR3 DNA sequence: TGTGCCAGCAGCTTACGGCGGGGACTCTATGGCTACACCTTC.

This rearrangement joins TRBV4-2 to TRBJ2-1; 7 bases align to TRBD2. V shed 0 bases, J shed 2 bases, and the junction held 4 bases outside the gene matches. Looked up from germline, CDR1 is LGHNA and CDR2 is YNFKEQ. The CDR3 totals 16 residues. CDR3 nucleotide sequence: TGTGCCAGCAGCCAAGATGCGGCGGGGGCCTACAATGAGCAGTTCTTC. Its translation: CASSQDAAGAYNEQFF.

The chain carries TRBV7-6 and TRBJ2-2, with a possible D match to TRBD2 (5 bases). The germline V gene encodes CDR1 SGHVS and CDR2 FNYEAQ. Trimming took off 3 bases at V and 2 bases at J, with 10 bases between the two ends. This CDR3 comprises 15 residues. The CDR3 region has the DNA TGTGCCAGCAGCTTGGTGACTATTAACACCGGGGAGCTGTTTTTT. Amino acid sequence: CASSLVTINTGELFF.

This clone was found a few times. The chain combines TRBV25-1 with TRBJ2-3, with 9 bases aligning to TRBD1. From germline, CDR1 is MGHDK and CDR2 SYGVNS. V was pared by 5 bases and J by 2 bases, with 5 bases of the junction left unmatched. The CDR3 loop spans 15 amino acids. As DNA, the CDR3 is TGTGCCAGCAGTACCGGGACAGGGTACACAGATACGCAGTATTTT. Protein product: CASSTGTGYTDTQYF.

The V gene is TRBV5-4, the J gene TRBJ1-2; D possibly corresponds to TRBD1 (5 bases). This CDR3 comprises 15 residues. The V and J ends lost 5 bases and 6 bases respectively, with 20 bases between them. Germline lookup yields CDR1 SGHNT and CDR2 YYREEE (reference sequence). CDR3 amino acids: CASRHNRGGEDGYTF. Written as DNA, the CDR3 is TGTGCCAGCAGACACAACCGTGGAGGGGAGGATGGCTACACCTTC.